The clone carrying this T cell receptor (beta chain) was detected many times. Its antigen remains unidentified. 5'-RACE, quantitative and with molecular barcodes, yielded the TCR beta libraries. A single record per CDR3 protein comes from TCRdb applying MiXCR to the 5' RACE reads. In the table there are more than 150,000 distinct CDR3 sequences, 11% of which are singletons. The data derive from a study of CD8 T cells in ankylosing spondylitis. Study-wide findings and caveats: A TCR beta motif of roughly 8 highly homologous variants appeared characteristic of ankylosing spondylitis blood. The clones that were linked to disease were reported to be significantly enriched in matched synovial fluid samples from ankylosing spondylitis patients.

The V gene's germline CDR1 is ENHRY and CDR2 SYGVKD. With 7 bases removed from V and 8 bases from J, the gap between germline ends came to 14 bases. The CDR3 runs to 12 residues. Sequencing was performed on blood, either unsorted or a sorted T cell fraction (not recorded which). The clonotype was recovered from a male donor with ankylosing spondylitis or in good health (not recorded which). The chain uses TRBV10-3 and TRBJ1-1; maybe TRBD1 (5 bases). The CDR3 DNA sequence: TGTGCCATCACCGGAGTGGAGGGGGAAGCTTTCTTT. It codes for CAITGVEGEAFF.